The 26 T cell receptor beta chains given below trace back to one sample, sequenced in a study of shared clonotypes between healthy human individuals. Assay used: immunoSEQ multiplex PCR; TCRdb lists only in-frame clones, some missing. The sample lists 2,100,000 or so clones; around 95% were seen once. Sequencing was performed on naive CD4+ T cells sorted from blood. The subset was: CD45RA+ positively selected. The receptors here all came from a man between 18 and 29 years old in good health.

The V and J genes are TRBV5-4 and TRBJ2-1; the match to TRBD1 covers 10 bases. Trimming cost V 4 bases and J 8 bases; bases outside gene matches: 9. There are 15 residues in the CDR3. Germline-derived CDR1 and CDR2 are SGHNT and YYREEE (reference sequence). CDR3 protein: CASSTRQGALDEQFF. CDR3 coding DNA: TGTGCCAGCAGCACCCGACAGGGGGCGTTAGATGAGCAGTTCTTC.

The rearrangement uses TRBV2 and TRBJ1-1; D not certain. This CDR3 is built from 15 residues. Germline values: CDR1 SNHLY, CDR2 FYNNEI. V was trimmed by 6 bases and J by 1 base, leaving 15 bases between them. The CDR3 DNA reads TGTGCCAGCAGACGGGCTTCGGTGACGAACACTGAAGCTTTCTTT. Its translation is CASRRASVTNTEAFF.

The chain carries TRBV7-2 and TRBJ2-7, with D possibly being TRBD1 (6 bases). Per the germline V gene, CDR1 is SGHTA and CDR2 is FQGNSA. CDR3 length equals 13 residues. V lost 2 bases, J lost 4 bases, and 9 bases lay in between. CDR3 amino acids: CASSLPGVYEQYF. In nucleotides, the CDR3 is TGTGCCAGCAGCTTACCAGGGGTGTACGAGCAGTACTTC.

The genes are TRBV29-1 and TRBJ2-7, with D perhaps TRBD2 (7 bases). The V gene's germline CDR1 is SQVTM and CDR2 ANQGSEA. This CDR3 has 14 amino acids. V was trimmed by 7 bases and J by 2 bases, leaving 18 bases between them. The DNA of the CDR3 is TGCAGCGCCGCTTGGGGGGGGACAACCTACGAGCAGTACTTC. This codes for CSAAWGGTTYEQYF.

This chain connects TRBV5-4 to TRBJ1-2, with 7 positions matching TRBD1. The CDR3 loop spans 16 amino acids. J was trimmed by 0 bases and V by 0 bases; bases with no gene match: 5. The germline gives CDR1 SGHNT, CDR2 YYREEE (reference sequence). CDR3 amino acids: CASSLGRTGSNYGYTF. CDR3 in DNA: TGTGCCAGCAGCTTGGGGCGGACAGGCTCTAACTATGGCTACACCTTC.

For the CDR3, the DNA is TGTGCCAGCAGTCTGGACGTGGGACAGTCAAGATACGAGCAGTACTTC. Amino acid sequence: CASSLDVGQSRYEQYF. V and J are TRBV28 and TRBJ2-7, with 7 bases matching TRBD1. CDR3 size: 16 residues. V was pared by 5 bases and J by 4 bases, with 14 bases of the junction left unmatched. The V gene's germline CDR1 is MDHEN and CDR2 SYDVKM. The full variable domain, in which reference TRBV28 and TRBJ2-7 provide the parts outside the CDR3, is DVKVTQSSRYLVKRTGEKVFLECVQDMDHENMFWYRQDPGLGLRLIYFSYDVKMKEKGDIPEGYSVSREKKERFSLILESASTNQTSMYLCASSLDVGQSRYEQYFGPGTRLTVT.

In its sample, this clone was seen once. The gene calls are TRBV5-1 and TRBJ2-4, with D uncertain. CDR1 is SGHRS and CDR2 is YFSETQ in the germline V gene. The V end lost 2 bases, the J end lost 0 bases, and 9 bases lay between the germline ends. The CDR3 consists of 15 residues. The CDR3 region has the DNA TGCGCCAGCAGCTTCCAACAGATAGCCAAAAACATTCAGTACTTC. It encodes CASSFQQIAKNIQYF.

The chain carries TRBV5-1 and TRBJ2-5, with TRBD2 identical over 8 bases. The CDR3 sequence is 15 residues long. CDR1 and CDR2 from the germline V gene are SGHRS and YFSETQ. With V trimmed by 0 bases and J by 5 bases, 6 bases remained unmatched. This chain's CDR3 is CASSLGGAGAETQYF. The CDR3 bases are TGCGCCAGCAGCTTGGGTGGAGCGGGGGCTGAGACCCAGTACTTC. Full variable domain (missing parts from reference TRBV5-1 and TRBJ2-5): KAGVTQTPRYLIKTRGQQVTLSCSPISGHRSVSWYQQTPGQGLQFLFEYFSETQRNKGNFPGRFSGRQFSNSRSEMNVSTLELGDSALYLCASSLGGAGAETQYFGPGTRLLVL.

A single count supports this clone. This rearrangement joins TRBV5-1 to TRBJ2-1; TRBD1 or TRBD2 may be the D gene (7 bases each). The CDR3 consists of 15 residues. V was trimmed by 4 bases and J by 2 bases, leaving 13 bases between them. Per germline, CDR1 SGHRS and CDR2 YFSETQ. This CDR3 reads CASSAAGQTYNEQFF. The CDR3 DNA follows: TGCGCCAGCAGCGCAGCGGGACAGACCTACAATGAGCAGTTCTTC. The full variable domain, rest sourced from reference TRBV5-1 and TRBJ2-1, is KAGVTQTPRYLIKTRGQQVTLSCSPISGHRSVSWYQQTPGQGLQFLFEYFSETQRNKGNFPGRFSGRQFSNSRSEMNVSTLELGDSALYLCASSAAGQTYNEQFFGPGTRLTVL.

As regards this clone: Other DNA sequences in this sample translate to the same CDR3. The CDR3: CASSPGTGNSPLHF. The DNA for the CDR3 is TGTGCCAGCTCACCCGGGACAGGGAATTCACCCCTCCACTTT. The rearrangement joins TRBV18 to TRBJ1-6; 9 bases align to TRBD1. The CDR3 contains 14 residues. Trimming cost V 3 bases and J 7 bases; bases outside gene matches: 1. Germline V gene sequence: CDR1 KGHSH, CDR2 LQKENI.

This rearrangement joins TRBV21-1 to TRBJ2-5. TRBV21-1 is reported as a pseudogene. The CDR3 runs to 14 residues. The CDR3 DNA reads as TGTGCCAGCACCCTACCCGGGGGCGAAGAGACCCAGTACTTC. It specifies CASTLPGGEETQYF.

This clone was observed a single time. The chain uses TRBV14 and TRBJ2-5; 7 bases match TRBD1. J lost 3 bases, V lost 8 bases, and 3 bases had no gene match. The V gene's germline CDR1 is SGHDN and CDR2 FVKESK. CDR3 length: 12 amino acids. The CDR3 DNA reads as TGTGCCAGCGGACAGGCAAAAGAGACCCAGTACTTC. Translating gives CASGQAKETQYF.

The chain links TRBV7-2 to TRBJ2-7; perhaps TRBD1 as D (6 bases). Germline CDR1 SGHTA, CDR2 FQGNSA. Trimming removed 3 bases at V and 1 base at J, with 10 bases between. The CDR3 is 14 amino acids. For the CDR3, the DNA is TGTGCCAGCAGCTTCAGGGGTGGGTCCTACGAGCAGTACTTC. This gives the protein CASSFRGGSYEQYF.

This clone was recorded only once. This chain connects TRBV5-1 to TRBJ2-5, with D perhaps TRBD2 (7 bases). The V and J ends lost 4 bases and 1 base respectively, with 20 bases between them. The CDR3 has 17 amino acids. Germline CDR1 and CDR2: SGHRS and YFSETQ. CDR3 bases: TGCGCCAGCAGCCCCAGCCGATTCGGGGGGCTCCAAGAGACCCAGTACTTC. Its translation is CASSPSRFGGLQETQYF.

This clone was counted a single time. V and J are TRBV29-1 and TRBJ1-1; 7 bases are shared with TRBD1. J gave up 4 bases and V 5 bases, and 4 bases lay outside the gene matches. The CDR3 has 12 residues. The germline V gene has CDR1 SQVTM and CDR2 ANQGSEA. The CDR3 reads CSVLQGFTEAFF. DNA for the CDR3: TGCAGCGTTTTACAGGGGTTCACTGAAGCTTTCTTT.

This clone was counted a few times. A read error may account for a junction end that differs from germline. The rearrangement links TRBV11-2 to TRBJ2-7; D possibly corresponds to TRBD2 (5 bases). CDR3 size: 11 residues. Germline lookup yields CDR1 SGHAT and CDR2 FQNNGV. CDR3 in DNA: TGTACCAGCACCCCGGGGTACGAGCAGTACTTC. Protein product: CTSTPGYEQYF. Together with reference TRBV11-2 and TRBJ2-7, the CDR3 gives the full variable domain: EAGVAQSPRYKIIEKRQSVAFWCNPISGHATLYWYQQILGQGPKLLIQFQNNGVVDDSQLPKDRFSAERLKGVDSTLKIQPAKLEDSAVYLCTSTPGYEQYFGPGTRLTVT.

V usage is TRBV10-1 and J usage is TRBJ2-1; D might be TRBD2 (6 bases). Trimming took 0 bases from V and 8 from J, leaving 14 bases between them. CDR3 length equals 15 residues. Germline CDR1 reads WNHNN; CDR2 reads SYGVQD (reference sequence). The CDR3, as DNA: TGCGCCAGCAGTGAGTCCCCTAGCGCACTGGATGAGCAGTTCTTC. This gives the protein CASSESPSALDEQFF.

This clone was seen once. CDR3 bases: TGTGCCAGCAGTTTACAAAACTATGGCTACACCTTC. It is translated as CASSLQNYGYTF. The V gene is TRBV28, the J gene TRBJ1-2, with D hard to call. The CDR3 is 12 residues long. From germline, CDR1 is MDHEN and CDR2 SYDVKM. Between the trimmed V and J ends, which lost 2 bases and 2 bases, there was a span of 3 bases.

The V call is TRBV7-3, the J call TRBJ2-6, with D hard to call. The CDR3 has 14 amino acids. The ends were cut back, 3 bases at V and 0 bases at J, with 3 bases in the middle. Germline V gene lookup returns CDR1 SGHTA and CDR2 FQGTGA. The CDR3 loop is CASSFDSGANVLTF. CDR3 nucleotides: TGTGCCAGCAGCTTCGACTCTGGGGCCAACGTCCTGACTTTC. Full variable domain (rest looked up from reference TRBV7-3 and TRBJ2-6): GAGVSQTPSNKVTEKGKYVELRCDPISGHTALYWYRQSLGQGPEFLIYFQGTGAADDSGLPNDRFFAVRPEGSVSTLKIQRTERGDSAVYLCASSFDSGANVLTFGAGSRLTVL.

CDR3 in amino acids: CASNRYTEAFF. The CDR3, as DNA: TGTGCCAGCAACCGCTACACTGAAGCTTTCTTT. The chain carries TRBV6-1 and TRBJ1-1, with D unclear. Germline CDR1 and CDR2: MNHNS and SASEGT. The CDR3 covers 11 residues. V was trimmed by 7 bases and J by 3 bases, leaving 6 bases between them.

The CDR3 nucleotides are TGTGCCAGCACGCTTGGGAAGGGTGTCTACGAGCAGTACTTC. Its protein is CASTLGKGVYEQYF. V is TRBV6-9 and J is TRBJ2-7; the D is unclear. CDR1 is MNHGY and CDR2 is SVAAGI in the germline V gene. V gave up 7 bases and J gave up 3 bases, with 16 bases separating them. This CDR3 region has 14 residues.

In this sample, this clone turned up once. The chain links TRBV5-6 to TRBJ2-3, with a possible D match to TRBD2 (6 bases). The CDR3 totals 16 residues. V was cut by 0 bases and J by 3 bases, with 14 bases left in between. CDR1 and CDR2 (germline): SGHDT, YYEEEE. CDR3 in amino acids: CASSLVTGLETDTQYF. The CDR3 bases are TGTGCCAGCAGCTTGGTTACGGGACTCGAAACAGATACGCAGTATTTT.

J is TRBJ2-7 and V is TRBV6-5; 8 bases are a match to TRBD1. CDR1 MNHEY and CDR2 SVGAGI come from the germline V gene. CDR3 length: 14 residues. J gave up 7 bases and V 4 bases, and 9 bases lay outside the gene matches. CDR3 DNA: TGTGCCAGCAGTTGGGGTCAGGGGGCAGGGGAGCAGTACTTC. Translating gives CASSWGQGAGEQYF.

The chain is built from TRBV5-6 and TRBJ2-5; weak D call: TRBD2 (6 bases). The CDR3 has 15 amino acids. From germline, CDR1 is SGHDT and CDR2 YYEEEE. Trimming took 0 bases from V and 2 from J, leaving 11 bases between them. For the CDR3, the DNA is TGTGCCAGCAGCTTGGAGCTAGGAGGGCAAGAGACCCAGTACTTC. Translated: CASSLELGGQETQYF.

The gene calls are TRBV6-1 and TRBJ2-4; possibly TRBD2 for D (5 bases). Germline assignment: CDR1 MNHNS and CDR2 SASEGT. Trimming left V 2 bases short and J 8 bases short, with 16 bases between. The CDR3 extends over 15 amino acids. The CDR3 here is CASSEQRPSGDIQYF. CDR3 DNA: TGTGCCAGCAGTGAACAAAGACCCTCCGGGGACATTCAGTACTTC.

The rearrangement joins TRBV2 to TRBJ1-6; D is possibly TRBD1 (6 bases). V lost 5 bases, J lost 7 bases, and 15 bases lay in between. The CDR3 is made up of 15 amino acids. The germline V gene encodes CDR1 SNHLY and CDR2 FYNNEI. CDR3 sequence: CASSRNRESNSPLHF. CDR3 in DNA: TGTGCCAGCAGTCGGAACAGGGAAAGCAATTCACCCCTCCACTTT.